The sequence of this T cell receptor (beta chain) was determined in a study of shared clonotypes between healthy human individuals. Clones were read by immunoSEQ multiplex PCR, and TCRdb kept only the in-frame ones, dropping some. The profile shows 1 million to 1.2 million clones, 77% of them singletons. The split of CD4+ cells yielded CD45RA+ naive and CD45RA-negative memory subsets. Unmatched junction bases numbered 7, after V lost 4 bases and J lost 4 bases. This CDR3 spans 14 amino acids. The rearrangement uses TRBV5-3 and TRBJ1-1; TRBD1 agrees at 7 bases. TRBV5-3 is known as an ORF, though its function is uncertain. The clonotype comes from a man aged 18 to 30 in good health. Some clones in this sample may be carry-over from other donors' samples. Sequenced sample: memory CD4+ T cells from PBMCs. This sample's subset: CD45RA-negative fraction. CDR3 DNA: TGTGCCAGAAGCACCTCCGACAGGGTCACTGAAGCTTTCTTT. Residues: CARSTSDRVTEAFF.